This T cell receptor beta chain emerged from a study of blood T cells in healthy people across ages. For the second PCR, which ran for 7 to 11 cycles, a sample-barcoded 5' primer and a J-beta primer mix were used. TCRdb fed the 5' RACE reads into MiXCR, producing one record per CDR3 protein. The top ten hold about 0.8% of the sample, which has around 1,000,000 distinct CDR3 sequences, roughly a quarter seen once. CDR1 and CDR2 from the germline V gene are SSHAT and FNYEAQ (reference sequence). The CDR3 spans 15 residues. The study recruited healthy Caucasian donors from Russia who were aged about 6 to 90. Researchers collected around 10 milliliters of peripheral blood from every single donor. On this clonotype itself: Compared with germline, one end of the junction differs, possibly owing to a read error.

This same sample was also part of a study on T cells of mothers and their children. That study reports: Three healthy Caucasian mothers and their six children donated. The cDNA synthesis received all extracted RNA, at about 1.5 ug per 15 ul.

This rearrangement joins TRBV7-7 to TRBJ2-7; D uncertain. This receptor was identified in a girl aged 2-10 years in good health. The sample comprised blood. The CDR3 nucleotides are TGTGCTAGCAGCCTAGACAACCCCTGGCCCTACGAGCAGTACTTC. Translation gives CASSLDNPWPYEQYF.